This T cell receptor (beta chain) was obtained from a study of T-cell memory formation after mild COVID-19. At the level of the study: Among the donors, TCR clusters were largely specific to each donor. Notes on the study in general: From day 15 to 85, contracting clones were balanced between CD4 and CD8, whereas later expanders leaned toward CD4+. What remained unconfirmed was the SARS-CoV-2 specificity of second-wave clones peaking on day 37.

This CDR3 spans 15 amino acids. Losses at the gene ends were 1 base for V and 8 bases for J; bases not matched to a gene: 5. The germline CDR1 and CDR2 sequences are LGHNA and YNFKEQ. This clonotype occurred a few times. Antigen specificity is unknown. TCRdb re-derived calls from the 5' RACE reads in MiXCR, one entry per CDR3 protein. The profile shows about 290,000 distinct CDR3 sequences, 15% to 20% of them singletons. The genes are TRBV4-2 and TRBJ2-1, with 10 bases aligning to TRBD2. The receptor was isolated from a man between 18 and 35 years old who had mild COVID-19 (a few samples of this study predate the infection). Cell type and time point are not known. Sequences were obtained from PBMCs or a T cell subset sorted from them (not recorded which). CDR3 sequence reads: CASSQGASGGYEQFF. The CDR3 DNA reads TGTGCCAGCAGCCAAGGAGCTAGCGGGGGTTATGAGCAGTTCTTC.